The 27 T cell receptor beta chains below all came from one sample that was sequenced in a study of Graves' ophthalmopathy and Graves' hyperthyroidism. The TCR beta CDR3 regions underwent amplification from RNA transcripts. First-round RT-PCR employed HTBI primers, with a second-round multiplex PCR after it. Via MiXCR, TCRdb re-called the multiplex PCR reads, giving one row per CDR3 protein. The sample includes about 210,000 distinct CDR3 sequences, under 30% of them seen just once. Sequenced: peripheral blood. Source of these receptors: a man over 45 with Graves' ophthalmopathy.

This clonotype has a count of ten or more. The J gene is TRBJ2-7, the V gene TRBV27; 7 bases align to TRBD1. The V gene's germline CDR1 is MNHEY and CDR2 SMNVEV (reference sequence). This CDR3 is built from 15 residues. The junction had 13 bases not matched to a gene; V was cut back by 6 bases and J by 5 bases. CDR3 amino acids: CASREIQGPSDEQYF. Written as DNA, the CDR3 is TGTGCCAGCAGAGAGATACAGGGGCCTTCGGACGAGCAGTACTTC.

This clonotype has ten or more counts. The J gene is TRBJ1-3, the V gene TRBV12-5; unclear D gene. The germline CDR1 and CDR2 sequences are LGHNT and FRNRAP. The V gene lost 3 bases and the J gene lost 9 bases, with 6 bases spanning the gap. CDR3 length: 11 residues. CDR3 sequence: CASGLGSTIYF. The CDR3 DNA follows: TGTGCTAGTGGTTTAGGTAGCACCATATATTTT. Using reference TRBV12-5 and TRBJ1-3 for the parts outside the CDR3, the full variable domain is DARVTQTPRHKVTEMGQEVTMRCQPILGHNTVFWYRQTMMQGLELLAYFRNRAPLDDSGMPKDRFSAEMPDATLATLKIQPSEPRDSAVYFCASGLGSTIYFGEGSWLTVV.

In its sample, this clonotype was seen many times. The chain links TRBV3-1 to TRBJ2-7; D unclear. CDR1 and CDR2 (germline): LGHDT, YNNKEL (reference sequence). CDR3 length equals 13 residues. V dropped 1 base and J dropped 6 bases, with 10 bases sitting between them. CDR3 bases: TGTGCCAGCAGCCAAGTTACAGCCAGCGAGCAGTACTTC. Translating gives CASSQVTASEQYF.

In its sample, this clonotype was seen many times. The chain combines TRBV18 with TRBJ1-1, with D perhaps TRBD1 (6 bases). Germline-derived CDR1 and CDR2 are KGHSH and LQKENI. CDR3 length: 15 amino acids. The V and J ends lost 1 base and 3 bases respectively, with 12 bases between them. CDR3 loop: CASSPQGGEYTEAFF. The CDR3, as DNA: TGTGCCAGCTCACCACAGGGGGGGGAATACACTGAAGCTTTCTTT.

This clonotype was detected many times. This chain uses TRBV28 with TRBJ2-5; no reliable D call. CDR3 length equals 12 residues. V gave up 4 bases and J gave up 11 bases, with 14 bases separating them. Germline CDR1 and CDR2: MDHEN and SYDVKM. The CDR3 spells CASSSRTQSQYF. CDR3 in DNA: TGTGCCAGCAGTTCCCGGACCCAGTCACAGTACTTC.

The chain links TRBV7-2 to TRBJ1-2; D is unclear. Trimming shortened V by 4 bases and J by 4 bases, and 10 bases separated the two germline ends. This CDR3 spans 13 amino acids. Germline V gene lookup returns CDR1 SGHTA and CDR2 FQGNSA. CDR3 nucleotide sequence: TGTGCCAGCAGCTCAGAGGGTCTCTATGGCTACACCTTC. Residues: CASSSEGLYGYTF.

J is TRBJ1-1 and V is TRBV28, with unresolved D. CDR1 and CDR2 (germline): MDHEN, SYDVKM. This CDR3 region has 18 residues. The V and J ends lost 3 bases and 1 base respectively, with 21 bases between them. CDR3: CASSLTPRRNTGNTEAFF. The CDR3 bases are TGTGCCAGCAGTTTGACCCCTCGACGAAATACCGGGAACACTGAAGCTTTCTTT.

This clonotype has ten or more counts. J is TRBJ2-7 and V is TRBV6-6, with no clear D. V gave up 0 bases and J gave up 7 bases, with 7 bases separating them. The CDR3 runs to 12 residues. Per germline, CDR1 MNHNY and CDR2 SVGAGI (reference sequence). CDR3 amino acids: CASSYSSLEQYF. DNA for the CDR3: TGTGCCAGCAGTTACTCCTCCCTGGAGCAGTACTTC.

This clonotype was counted many times. The chain joins TRBV19 to TRBJ2-7, with 7 bases aligning to TRBD2. Germline trimming cut 5 bases from V and 7 bases from J; bases unmatched to any gene: 14. CDR1 and CDR2 (germline): LNHDA, SQIVND (reference sequence). This CDR3 comprises 15 residues. The CDR3 DNA is TGTGCCAGTAGTCCCCCCGGCGGGAGCGGAAGGGAGCAGTACTTC. It encodes CASSPPGGSGREQYF.

The rearrangement uses TRBV24-1 and TRBJ1-2; no definite D call. This CDR3 has 15 amino acids. Germline lookup yields CDR1 KGHDR and CDR2 SFDVKD. V was trimmed by 3 bases and J by 3 bases, leaving 13 bases between them. Written as DNA, the CDR3 is TGTGCCACCAGTGATCCAAGGGTGGACGACTATGGCTACACCTTC. It translates to CATSDPRVDDYGYTF.

This clonotype was recorded at least ten times. The chain links TRBV11-2 to TRBJ2-2; 12 positions agree with TRBD2. This CDR3 comprises 17 residues. V gave up 11 bases and J gave up 0 bases; unmatched junction bases: 10. In germline, CDR1 is SGHAT, CDR2 FQNNGV. CDR3 coding DNA: TGTGCCGCCGGCGGGACTAGCGGGTCCGCGAACACCGGGGAGCTGTTTTTT. It codes for CAAGGTSGSANTGELFF.

The V call is TRBV30, the J call TRBJ2-5, with 10 positions matching TRBD1. The CDR3 extends over 13 amino acids. In germline, CDR1 is GTSNPN, CDR2 SVGIG (reference sequence). Trimming at V came to 6 bases and at J to 4 bases, leaving 5 bases not matched to a gene. The CDR3 reads CACGRDRGETQYF. CDR3 DNA sequence: TGTGCCTGCGGTCGGGACAGGGGAGAGACCCAGTACTTC.

This clonotype was counted at least ten times. The rearrangement links TRBV7-2 to TRBJ1-1; 12 nucleotides line up with TRBD1. Germline V gene data show CDR1 as SGHTA and CDR2 as FQGNSA. V dropped 2 bases and J dropped 7; count of bases not matched to a gene: 17. CDR3 size: 19 residues. The CDR3 protein is CASSLSFAGTGGRSVEAFF. CDR3 DNA: TGTGCCAGCAGCTTAAGTTTTGCCGGGACAGGGGGCAGAAGTGTTGAAGCTTTCTTT.

As concerns this clonotype: A much larger clone is a single base away; this may be a read error. This chain uses TRBV10-2 with TRBJ2-2; TRBD1 aligns across 7 bases. The CDR3 covers 13 residues. CDR1 and CDR2 from the germline V gene are WSHSY and SAAADI. The CDR3 DNA is TGCGCCAGCAGTGAGACAGGGGCCGGGGATCTGTTTTTT. It encodes CASSETGAGDLFF.

In its sample, this clonotype was seen many times. The chain combines TRBV6-1 with TRBJ2-7; D is unresolved. The CDR3 is made up of 13 amino acids. Germline CDR1 MNHNS, CDR2 SASEGT. The V end lost 8 bases, the J end lost 3 bases, and 14 bases lay between the germline ends. CDR3 in DNA: TGTGCCAGCCTCCCAGAGGAATTCTACGAGCAGTACTTC. Encoded protein: CASLPEEFYEQYF.

V gene TRBV28 combines with J gene TRBJ1-2; 7 bases align to TRBD1. Germline CDR1 is MDHEN and CDR2 is SYDVKM. The CDR3 runs to 14 residues. The V gene end was trimmed by 5 bases and the J gene end by 6 bases; junction bases not matched to a gene: 9. The DNA for the CDR3 is TGTGCCAGCAGTCAATCGGACAGGTTCCATGGCTACACCTTC. Residues: CASSQSDRFHGYTF.

The genes are TRBV7-2 and TRBJ1-6; a possible D gene is TRBD1 (5 bases). CDR3 length: 16 residues. The germline V gene encodes CDR1 SGHTA and CDR2 FQGNSA. V shed 6 bases and J shed 2 bases, with 14 bases lying between them. The CDR3: CASSERDLAYNSPLHF. In nucleotides, the CDR3 is TGTGCCAGCAGTGAGAGGGACCTCGCCTATAATTCACCCCTCCACTTT.

The DNA for the CDR3 is TGTGCCAGCAGTTACTCGATACACCTCCCTGGGGAGACCCAGTACTTC. Translated, it gives CASSYSIHLPGETQYF. The genes are TRBV6-2 or TRBV6-3 and TRBJ2-5, with no clear D. Germline CDR1 reads MNHEY; CDR2 reads SVGEGT. The CDR3 runs to 16 residues. V was shortened by 0 bases and J by 5 bases, with 16 bases between the two germline ends.

The CDR3 DNA is TGTGCCAGCAGCTTAGGAGACAGGGGCTCACCCCTCCACTTT. It codes for CASSLGDRGSPLHF. The rearrangement links TRBV7-9 to TRBJ1-6; TRBD1 matches at 8 bases. With 1 base clipped from V and 10 bases from J, the junction kept 3 bases outside the gene matches. CDR1 is SEHNR and CDR2 is FQNEAQ in the germline V gene (reference sequence). The CDR3 runs 14 residues.

This clonotype was counted only a few times. CDR3 residues: CATSRDPDLSGNTIYF. The CDR3 nucleotides are TGTGCCACCAGCAGAGATCCAGACCTCTCTGGAAACACCATATATTTT. The chain couples TRBV15 to TRBJ1-3, with no clear D. Germline lookup yields CDR1 LNHNV and CDR2 YYDKDF (reference sequence). Trimming removed 0 bases at V and 0 bases at J, with 9 bases between. The CDR3 runs 16 residues.

Many counts were recorded for this clonotype. This chain connects TRBV19 to TRBJ1-6, with D hard to call. This CDR3 comprises 14 residues. V gave up 3 bases and J gave up 8 bases, with 11 bases separating them. In germline, CDR1 is LNHDA, CDR2 SQIVND (reference sequence). The CDR3 nucleotides are TGTGCCAGTAGTATTATGGCGGGAGATTCACCCCTCCACTTT. Its protein product is CASSIMAGDSPLHF.

The V gene is TRBV6-2 or TRBV6-3, the J gene TRBJ2-7; weak D call: TRBD2 (5 bases). Germline V gives CDR1 MNHEY, CDR2 SVGEGT. Trimming took off 6 bases at V and 2 bases at J, with 17 bases between the two ends. This CDR3 has 15 residues. CDR3 in amino acids: CASSSGLLGTYEQYF. The CDR3 nucleotides read TGTGCCAGCAGCAGTGGACTCCTAGGCACCTACGAGCAGTACTTC.

This clonotype was detected ten times or more. CDR3 nucleotides: TGTGCCAGCAGTTACCTAGACGCAGATACGCAGTATTTT. It translates to CASSYLDADTQYF. The rearrangement uses TRBV6-2 or TRBV6-3 and TRBJ2-3; D is undetermined. There are 13 residues in the CDR3. The germline gives CDR1 MNHEY, CDR2 SVGEGT. Between the trimmed V and J ends, which lost 2 bases and 4 bases, there was a span of 7 bases.

The V call is TRBV7-2, the J call TRBJ1-6; a weak D match, TRBD1 (6 bases). Trimming removed 7 bases at V and 10 bases at J, with 14 bases between. The germline V gene has CDR1 SGHTA and CDR2 FQGNSA. CDR3 length: 13 amino acids. CDR3 DNA sequence: TGTGCCAGCAATCCACAGGGAGGGTCACCCCTCCACTTT. Translating gives CASNPQGGSPLHF.

This clonotype was observed once. V gene TRBV7-2 combines with J gene TRBJ1-2, with D unresolved. Trimming took off 5 bases at V and 8 bases at J, with 9 bases between the two ends. This CDR3 comprises 11 residues. Per the germline V gene, CDR1 is SGHTA and CDR2 is FQGNSA. CDR3 coding DNA: TGTGCCAGCAGCGCGGTGAGAGGCTACACCTTC. This translates into CASSAVRGYTF.

This clonotype was observed many times. The V and J genes are TRBV12-3 or TRBV12-4 and TRBJ2-5; no definite D call. Trimming cost V 0 bases and J 4 bases, with 12 bases left between them. The CDR3 contains 15 residues. CDR3: CASSLATSRVETQYF. CDR3 sequence (DNA): TGTGCCAGCAGTTTAGCGACATCAAGGGTAGAGACCCAGTACTTC.

The genes are TRBV6-2 or TRBV6-3 and TRBJ2-7, with 7 bases lining up with TRBD1. V lost 0 bases, J lost 1 base, and 6 bases stayed unmatched. The CDR3 runs to 16 residues. CDR1 and CDR2 from the germline V gene are MNHEY and SVGEGT. CDR3 sequence: CASSYSPGQNSYEQYF. The CDR3 nucleotides read TGTGCCAGCAGTTACTCGCCGGGACAGAATTCCTACGAGCAGTACTTC.